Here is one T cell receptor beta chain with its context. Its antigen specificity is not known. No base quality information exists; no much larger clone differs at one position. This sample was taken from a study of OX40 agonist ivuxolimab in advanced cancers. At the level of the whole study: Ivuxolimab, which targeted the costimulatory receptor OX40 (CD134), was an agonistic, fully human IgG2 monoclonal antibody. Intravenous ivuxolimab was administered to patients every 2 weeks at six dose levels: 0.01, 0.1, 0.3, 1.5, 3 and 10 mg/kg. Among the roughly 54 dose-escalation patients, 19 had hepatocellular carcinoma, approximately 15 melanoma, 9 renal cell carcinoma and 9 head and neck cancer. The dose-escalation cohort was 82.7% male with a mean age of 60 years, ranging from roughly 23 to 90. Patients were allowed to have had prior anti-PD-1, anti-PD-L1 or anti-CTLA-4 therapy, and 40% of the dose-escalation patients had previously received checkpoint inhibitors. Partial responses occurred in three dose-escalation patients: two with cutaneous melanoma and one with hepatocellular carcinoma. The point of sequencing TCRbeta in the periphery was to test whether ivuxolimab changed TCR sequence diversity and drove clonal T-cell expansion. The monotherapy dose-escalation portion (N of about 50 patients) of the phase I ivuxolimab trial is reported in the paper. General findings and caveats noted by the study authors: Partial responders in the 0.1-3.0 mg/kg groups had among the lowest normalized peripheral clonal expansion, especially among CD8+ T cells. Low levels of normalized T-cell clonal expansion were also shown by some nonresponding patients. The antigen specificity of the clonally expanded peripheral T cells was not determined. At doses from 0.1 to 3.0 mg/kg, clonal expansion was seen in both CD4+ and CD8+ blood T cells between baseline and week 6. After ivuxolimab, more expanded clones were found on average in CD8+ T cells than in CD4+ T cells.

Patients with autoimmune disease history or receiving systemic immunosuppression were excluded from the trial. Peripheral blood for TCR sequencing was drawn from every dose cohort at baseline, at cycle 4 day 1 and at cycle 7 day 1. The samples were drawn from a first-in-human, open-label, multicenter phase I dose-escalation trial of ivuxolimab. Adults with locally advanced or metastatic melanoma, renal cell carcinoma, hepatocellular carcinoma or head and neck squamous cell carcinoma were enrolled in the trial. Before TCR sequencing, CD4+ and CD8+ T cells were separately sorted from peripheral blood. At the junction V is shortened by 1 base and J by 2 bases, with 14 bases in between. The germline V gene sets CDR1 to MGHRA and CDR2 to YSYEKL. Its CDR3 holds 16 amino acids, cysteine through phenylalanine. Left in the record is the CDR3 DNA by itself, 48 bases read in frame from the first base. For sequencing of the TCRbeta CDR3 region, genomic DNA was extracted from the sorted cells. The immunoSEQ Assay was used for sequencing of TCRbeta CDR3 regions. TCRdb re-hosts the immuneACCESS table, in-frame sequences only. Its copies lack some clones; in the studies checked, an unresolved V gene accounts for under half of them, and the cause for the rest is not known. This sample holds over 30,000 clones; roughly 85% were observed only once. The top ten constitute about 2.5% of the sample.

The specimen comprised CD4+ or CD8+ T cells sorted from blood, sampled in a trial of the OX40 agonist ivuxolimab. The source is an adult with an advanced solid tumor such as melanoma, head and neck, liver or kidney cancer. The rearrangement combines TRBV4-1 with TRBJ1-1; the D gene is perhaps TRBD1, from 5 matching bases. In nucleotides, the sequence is TGCGCCAGCAGCCAAGGCGGGGGAGGGGCTAACACTGAAGCTTTCTTT. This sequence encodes CASSQGGGGANTEAFF.